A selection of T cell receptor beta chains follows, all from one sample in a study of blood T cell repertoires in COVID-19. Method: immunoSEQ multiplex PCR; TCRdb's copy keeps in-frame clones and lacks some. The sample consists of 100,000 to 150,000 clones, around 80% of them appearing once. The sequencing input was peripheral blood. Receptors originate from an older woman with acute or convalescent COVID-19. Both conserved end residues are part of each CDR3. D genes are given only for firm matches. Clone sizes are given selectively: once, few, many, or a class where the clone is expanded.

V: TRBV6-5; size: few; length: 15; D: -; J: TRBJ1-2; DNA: TGTGCCAGCGGTTCTCCAGGACTTGGATTAGGGGGCTACACCTTC; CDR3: CASGSPGLGLGGYTF
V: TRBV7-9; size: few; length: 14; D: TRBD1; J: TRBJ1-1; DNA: TGTGCCAGCAGCTATCAGGGGGCGTCCACTGAAGCTTTCTTT; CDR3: CASSYQGASTEAFF
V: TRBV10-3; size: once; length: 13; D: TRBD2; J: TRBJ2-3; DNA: TGTGCCACCCGAGCGGGGGTAACAGATACGCAGTATTTT; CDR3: CATRAGVTDTQYF
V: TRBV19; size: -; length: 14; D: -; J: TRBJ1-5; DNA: TGTGCCAGTAGTATAGTGGGAGGAGATCAGCCCCAGCATTTT; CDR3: CASSIVGGDQPQHF
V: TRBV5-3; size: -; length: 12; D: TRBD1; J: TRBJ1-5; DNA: TGTGCCAACGACAGGGCTAATCAGCCCCAGCATTTT; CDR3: CANDRANQPQHF
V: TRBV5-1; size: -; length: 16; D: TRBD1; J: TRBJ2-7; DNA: TGCGCCAGCAGCTTCGACCAAGGGACAGGGGAAACCGAGCAGTACTTC; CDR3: CASSFDQGTGETEQYF
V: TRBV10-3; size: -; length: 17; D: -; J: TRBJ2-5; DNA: TGTGCCATCAGTAAAAGTAAGCAAGCAGGGCTCCAAGAGACCCAGTACTTC; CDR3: CAISKSKQAGLQETQYF
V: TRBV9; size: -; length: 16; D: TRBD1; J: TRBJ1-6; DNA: TGTGCCAGCAGCGGACCCAGGGGGGCCGCCGAATCACCCCTCCACTTT; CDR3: CASSGPRGAAESPLHF
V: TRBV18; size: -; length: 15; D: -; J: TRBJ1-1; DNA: TGTGCCAGCTCACCGGCTACTAACACGAACACTGAAGCTTTCTTT; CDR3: CASSPATNTNTEAFF
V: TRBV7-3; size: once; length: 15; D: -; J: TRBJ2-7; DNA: TGTGCCAGCAGCTTAACGTCCGGCAGGGAATACGAGCAGTACTTC; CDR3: CASSLTSGREYEQYF
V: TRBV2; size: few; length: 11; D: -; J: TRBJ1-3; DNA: TGTGCCAGCTCCCGGGAAAACACCATATATTTT; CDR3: CASSRENTIYF
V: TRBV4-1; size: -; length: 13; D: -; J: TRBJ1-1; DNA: TGCGCCAGCAGCCAAGATCCGGGGGCTGAAGCTTTCTTT; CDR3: CASSQDPGAEAFF
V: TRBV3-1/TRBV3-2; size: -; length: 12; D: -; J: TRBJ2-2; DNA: TGTGCCAGCAGCCTCTTCACCGGGGAGCTGTTTTTT; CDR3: CASSLFTGELFF
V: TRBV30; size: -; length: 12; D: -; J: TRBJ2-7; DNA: TGTGCCTGTTTTGGGGGGAATTACGAGCAGTACTTC; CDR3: CACFGGNYEQYF
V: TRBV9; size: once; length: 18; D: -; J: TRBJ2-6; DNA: TGTGCCAGCAGCGCGCAGGTCGGACTTAGCTCTGGGGCCAACGTCCTGACTTTC; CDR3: CASSAQVGLSSGANVLTF
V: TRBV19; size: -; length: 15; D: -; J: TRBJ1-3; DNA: TGTGCCAGTAGTTTGGAGGGTACGTCTGGAAACACCATATATTTT; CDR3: CASSLEGTSGNTIYF
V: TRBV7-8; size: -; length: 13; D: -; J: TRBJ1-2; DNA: TGTGCCAGCAGCTTGGGCGGGTCCTATGGCTACACCTTC; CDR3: CASSLGGSYGYTF